This TCR beta chain was obtained from a study of cytomegalovirus exposure and HLA in healthy donors. The study's findings and limits: The availability of immune exposure information extended only to CMV serostatus. Sequencing probably produced one cluster of sequence variants that were highly shared.

Concerning this clone: Its antigen is undetermined.

The germline V gene has CDR1 MNHEY and CDR2 SVGAGI. V shed 2 bases and J shed 2 bases, with 10 bases lying between them. The CDR3 is made up of 15 amino acids. It was with 60 Vbeta and 13 Jbeta primers that the PCR ran. Only in-frame clones appear in the TCRdb table, and some are missing; sequencing was by immunoSEQ multiplex PCR. The profile shows nearly 200,000 clones, roughly 77% of them singletons. The receptor's source is a male donor in good health and CMV-seropositive. The V call is TRBV6-5, the J call TRBJ2-1; D unresolved. Sequenced sample: PBMCs. Here the CDR3 reads CASSYRDDTYNEQFF. The CDR3 nucleotides are TGTGCCAGCAGTTACCGAGATGACACCTACAATGAGCAGTTCTTC.